Listed below are T cell receptor beta chains from one sample, sequenced in a study of blood T cell repertoires in COVID-19. The table came from immunoSEQ multiplex PCR; TCRdb's copy has only in-frame clones and leaves some out. The sample contains over 250,000 clones, more than 90% of which appear only once. The sequencing input was PBMCs or T cells enriched from blood (not recorded which). The receptors stem from a man in his sixties who had recovered from COVID-19. CDR3s include the opening cysteine and the closing phenylalanine or tryptophan. Each record gives: CDR3 protein, clone size, J gene, V gene. Part of the rows lack a size; the others show once, few, many or a class for expanded clones.

CDR3: CASSLEEAFGFLAGAPHYEQYF
size: .
J: TRBJ2-7
V: TRBV7-6

CDR3: CASSVDRNTEAFF
size: few
J: TRBJ1-1
V: TRBV9

CDR3: CSAADRGYQPEAFF
size: .
J: TRBJ1-1
V: TRBV29-1

CDR3: CASSLWDRGSEQYF
size: .
J: TRBJ2-7
V: TRBV5-6

CDR3: CASSRQASSRGYTF
size: .
J: TRBJ1-2
V: TRBV19

CDR3: CASSLRDDRVRGTEAFF
size: .
J: TRBJ1-1
V: TRBV5-1

CDR3: CSVRDRSYEQYF
size: once
J: TRBJ2-7
V: TRBV29-1

CDR3: CASSPPILRGDEKLFF
size: .
J: TRBJ1-4
V: TRBV7-9

CDR3: CSVEDLPGVYNEQFF
size: .
J: TRBJ2-1
V: TRBV29-1

CDR3: CASSYSRDTKRGYTF
size: few
J: TRBJ1-2
V: TRBV6-5

CDR3: CASSPGGEATGELFF
size: .
J: TRBJ2-2
V: TRBV18

CDR3: CASSRSGGITDTQYF
size: .
J: TRBJ2-3
V: TRBV6-2/TRBV6-3

CDR3: CASREAGEQFF
size: .
J: TRBJ2-1
V: TRBV2

CDR3: CASTTANPPYEQYF
size: .
J: TRBJ2-7
V: TRBV28

CDR3: CAWSVLSVIRVGNTEAFF
size: .
J: TRBJ1-1
V: TRBV30

CDR3: CASSRDTAFYGYTF
size: .
J: TRBJ1-2
V: TRBV5-1

CDR3: CSAREGPGYTF
size: .
J: TRBJ1-2
V: TRBV20-1

CDR3: CASSAPGIGNTIYF
size: .
J: TRBJ1-3
V: TRBV7-2

CDR3: CAWAMNFVPAGTEKLFF
size: .
J: TRBJ1-4
V: TRBV30

CDR3: CASSLSWGLSSYNEQFF
size: .
J: TRBJ2-1
V: TRBV27

CDR3: CASSLGRAGQGNGYTF
size: .
J: TRBJ1-2
V: TRBV5-1

CDR3: CASSLWGREGDEQFF
size: .
J: TRBJ2-1
V: TRBV5-1

CDR3: CAWTGSFSPLHF
size: .
J: TRBJ1-6
V: TRBV30

CDR3: CASSLSLAGGSYEQYF
size: once
J: TRBJ2-7
V: TRBV7-3

CDR3: CASSQVVTAVTDTQYF
size: .
J: TRBJ2-3
V: TRBV4-3

CDR3: CASSPRPGRDYEQYF
size: once
J: TRBJ2-7
V: TRBV7-2

CDR3: CASSQWKERPTDTQYF
size: .
J: TRBJ2-3
V: TRBV4-1

CDR3: CASSLMGTSGSLGETQYF
size: .
J: TRBJ2-5
V: TRBV7-8

CDR3: CASRPTSGISYEQYF
size: .
J: TRBJ2-7
V: TRBV5-1

CDR3: CASSHSGQGGETQYF
size: .
J: TRBJ2-5
V: TRBV4-2

CDR3: CASSLDPVGSTGEAFF
size: .
J: TRBJ1-1
V: TRBV7-6

CDR3: CASSFNSEQFF
size: once
J: TRBJ2-1
V: TRBV7-9

CDR3: CASSQGSGNGYTF
size: .
J: TRBJ1-2
V: TRBV4-2

CDR3: CASSLAASGTGGETQYF
size: .
J: TRBJ2-5
V: TRBV7-8

CDR3: CASSQVSGSGGYTF
size: few
J: TRBJ1-2
V: TRBV4-3

CDR3: CASNGGGGNQPQHF
size: .
J: TRBJ1-5
V: TRBV19

CDR3: CASSYLRGLSYNEQFF
size: .
J: TRBJ2-1
V: TRBV6-5

CDR3: CASSEASSLPYNEQFF
size: .
J: TRBJ2-1
V: TRBV6-4

CDR3: CASSADRGQETQYF
size: .
J: TRBJ2-5
V: TRBV9

CDR3: CASSSMYSGVLGFF
size: once
J: TRBJ2-1
V: TRBV28

CDR3: CASSAMTGGEQYF
size: few
J: TRBJ2-7
V: TRBV9

CDR3: CASSVQSSGANVLTF
size: once
J: TRBJ2-6
V: TRBV5-1